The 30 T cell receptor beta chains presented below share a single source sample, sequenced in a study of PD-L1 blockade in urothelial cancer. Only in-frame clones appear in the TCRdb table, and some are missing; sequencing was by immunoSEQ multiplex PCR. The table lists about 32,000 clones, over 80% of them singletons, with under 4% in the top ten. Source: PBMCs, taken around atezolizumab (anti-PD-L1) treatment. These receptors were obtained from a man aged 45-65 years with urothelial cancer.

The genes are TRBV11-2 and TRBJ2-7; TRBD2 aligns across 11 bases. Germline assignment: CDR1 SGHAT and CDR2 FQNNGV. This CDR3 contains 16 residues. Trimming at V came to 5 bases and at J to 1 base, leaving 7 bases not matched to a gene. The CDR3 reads CASSNIAGGRSYEQYF. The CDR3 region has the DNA TGTGCCAGCAGCAATATAGCGGGGGGGCGGTCCTACGAGCAGTACTTC.

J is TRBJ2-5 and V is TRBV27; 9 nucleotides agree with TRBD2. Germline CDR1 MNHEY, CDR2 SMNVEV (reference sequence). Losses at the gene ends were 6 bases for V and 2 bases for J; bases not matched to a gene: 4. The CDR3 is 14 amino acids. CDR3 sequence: CASRGLAAQETQYF. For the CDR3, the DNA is TGTGCCAGCAGGGGACTAGCCGCGCAAGAGACCCAGTACTTC.

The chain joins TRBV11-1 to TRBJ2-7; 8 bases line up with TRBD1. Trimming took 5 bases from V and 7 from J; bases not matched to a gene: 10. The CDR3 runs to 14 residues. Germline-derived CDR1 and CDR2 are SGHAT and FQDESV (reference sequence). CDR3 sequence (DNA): TGTGCCAGCAGCGTGGGGACAGGCCCGAGGGAGCAGTACTTC. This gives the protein CASSVGTGPREQYF.

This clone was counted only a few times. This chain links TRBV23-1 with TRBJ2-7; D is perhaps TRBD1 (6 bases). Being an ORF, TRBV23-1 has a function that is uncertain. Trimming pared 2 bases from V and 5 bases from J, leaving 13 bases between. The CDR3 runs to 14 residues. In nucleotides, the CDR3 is TGCGCCAGCAGTCAAAACAACAGGGTACACGAGCAGTACTTC. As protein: CASSQNNRVHEQYF.

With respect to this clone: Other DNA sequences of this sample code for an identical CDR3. This chain's CDR3 is CASSLARGNTIYF. The CDR3 nucleotides read TGTGCCAGCAGCTTAGCGCGGGGAAACACCATATATTTT. This chain uses TRBV11-2 with TRBJ1-3; D ambiguous. Germline V CDR1 and CDR2: SGHAT, FQNNGV. With 1 base removed from V and 4 bases from J, the gap between germline ends came to 5 bases. This CDR3 region has 13 residues.

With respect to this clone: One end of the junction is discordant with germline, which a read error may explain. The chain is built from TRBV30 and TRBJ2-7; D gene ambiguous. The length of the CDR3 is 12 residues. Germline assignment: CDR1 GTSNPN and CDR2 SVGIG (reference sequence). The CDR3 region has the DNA TGTGCCTGGAGTGTATCGCGCGACTTTAAAAACTTC. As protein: CAWSVSRDFKNF.

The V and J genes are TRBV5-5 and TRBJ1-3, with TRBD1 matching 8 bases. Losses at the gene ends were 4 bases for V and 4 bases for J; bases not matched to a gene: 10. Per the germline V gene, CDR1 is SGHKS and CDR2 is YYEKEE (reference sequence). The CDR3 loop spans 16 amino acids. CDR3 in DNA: TGTGCCAGCAGCCGGGGCGACAGGGGAGAGGGAAACACCATATATTTT. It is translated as CASSRGDRGEGNTIYF.

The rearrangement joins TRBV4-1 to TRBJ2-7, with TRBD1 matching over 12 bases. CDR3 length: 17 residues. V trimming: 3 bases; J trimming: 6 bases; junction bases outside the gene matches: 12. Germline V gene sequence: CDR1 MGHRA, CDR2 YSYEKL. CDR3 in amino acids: CASSHSPGQGAGGEQYF. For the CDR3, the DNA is TGCGCCAGCAGCCACAGTCCGGGACAGGGGGCAGGGGGCGAGCAGTACTTC.

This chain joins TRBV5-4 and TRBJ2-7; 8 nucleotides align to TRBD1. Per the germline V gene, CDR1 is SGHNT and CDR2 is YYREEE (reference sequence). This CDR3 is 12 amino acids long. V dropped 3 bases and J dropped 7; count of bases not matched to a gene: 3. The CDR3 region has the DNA TGTGCCAGCAGCTACGACAGGGGTGAGCAGTACTTC. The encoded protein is CASSYDRGEQYF.

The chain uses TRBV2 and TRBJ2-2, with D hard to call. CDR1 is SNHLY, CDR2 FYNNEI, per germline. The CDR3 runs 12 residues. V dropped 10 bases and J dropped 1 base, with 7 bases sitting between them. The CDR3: CAKLQNTGELFF. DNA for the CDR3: TGTGCCAAACTACAGAACACCGGGGAGCTGTTTTTT.

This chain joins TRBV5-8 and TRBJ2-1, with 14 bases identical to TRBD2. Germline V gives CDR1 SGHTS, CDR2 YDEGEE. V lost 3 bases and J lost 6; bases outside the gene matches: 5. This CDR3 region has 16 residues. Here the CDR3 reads CASSSRLAGGPNEQFF. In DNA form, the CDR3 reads TGTGCCAGCAGCTCTCGACTAGCGGGAGGGCCCAATGAGCAGTTCTTC.

The CDR3 spells CASKNDRADTQYF. In nucleotides, the CDR3 is TGTGCCAGTAAGAACGATCGGGCAGATACGCAGTATTTT. This sequence joins TRBV19 and TRBJ2-3; D call uncertain. The V end lost 7 bases, the J end lost 4 bases, and 12 bases lay between the germline ends. This CDR3 spans 13 amino acids. CDR1 and CDR2 from the germline V gene are LNHDA and SQIVND (reference sequence). Combining the CDR3 with reference TRBV19 and TRBJ2-3 gives the whole variable domain DGGITQSPKYLFRKEGQNVTLSCEQNLNHDAMYWYRQDPGQGLRLIYYSQIVNDFQKGDIAEGYSVSREKKESFPLTVTSAQKNPTAFYLCASKNDRADTQYFGPGTRLTVL.

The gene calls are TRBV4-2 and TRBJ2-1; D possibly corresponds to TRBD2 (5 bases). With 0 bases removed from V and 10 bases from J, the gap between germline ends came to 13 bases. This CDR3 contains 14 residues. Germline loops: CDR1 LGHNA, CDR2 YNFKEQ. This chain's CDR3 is CASSQELTSSEQFF. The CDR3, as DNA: TGTGCCAGCAGCCAAGAGCTTACTAGTTCAGAGCAGTTCTTC.

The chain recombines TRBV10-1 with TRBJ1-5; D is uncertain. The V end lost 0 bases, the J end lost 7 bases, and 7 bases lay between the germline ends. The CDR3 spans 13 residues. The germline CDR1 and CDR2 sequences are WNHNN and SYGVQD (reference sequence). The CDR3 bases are TGCGCCAGCAGTGAGTCGGTCGAGCAGCCCCAGCATTTT. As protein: CASSESVEQPQHF.

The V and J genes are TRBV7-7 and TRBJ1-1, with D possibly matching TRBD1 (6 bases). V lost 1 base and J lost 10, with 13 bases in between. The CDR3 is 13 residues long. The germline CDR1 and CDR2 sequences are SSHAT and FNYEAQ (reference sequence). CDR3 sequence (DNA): TGTGCCAGCAGCTTAGGGCCAGGGGAAAGAGCTTTCTTT. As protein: CASSLGPGERAFF.

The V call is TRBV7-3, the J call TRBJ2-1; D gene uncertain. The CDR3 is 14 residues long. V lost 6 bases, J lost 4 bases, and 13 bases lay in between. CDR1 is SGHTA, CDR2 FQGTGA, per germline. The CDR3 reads CASSPRNGYNEQFF. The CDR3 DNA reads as TGTGCCAGCAGTCCGAGGAACGGATACAATGAGCAGTTCTTC.

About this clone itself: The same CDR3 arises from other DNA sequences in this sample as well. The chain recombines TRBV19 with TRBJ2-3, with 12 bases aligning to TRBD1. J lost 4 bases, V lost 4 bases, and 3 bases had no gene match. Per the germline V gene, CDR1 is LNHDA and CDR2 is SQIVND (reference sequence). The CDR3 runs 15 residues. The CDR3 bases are TGTGCCAGTAGTAACCGGGACAGGGGGCCAGATACGCAGTATTTT. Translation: CASSNRDRGPDTQYF. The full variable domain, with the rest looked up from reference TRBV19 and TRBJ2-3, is DGGITQSPKYLFRKEGQNVTLSCEQNLNHDAMYWYRQDPGQGLRLIYYSQIVNDFQKGDIAEGYSVSREKKESFPLTVTSAQKNPTAFYLCASSNRDRGPDTQYFGPGTRLTVL.

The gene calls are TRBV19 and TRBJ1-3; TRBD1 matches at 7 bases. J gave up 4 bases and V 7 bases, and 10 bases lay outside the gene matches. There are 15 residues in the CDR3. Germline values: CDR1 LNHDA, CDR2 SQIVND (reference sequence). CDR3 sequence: CASTYRGALGNTIYF. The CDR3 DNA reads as TGTGCCAGTACGTACAGGGGTGCCTTGGGAAACACCATATATTTT.

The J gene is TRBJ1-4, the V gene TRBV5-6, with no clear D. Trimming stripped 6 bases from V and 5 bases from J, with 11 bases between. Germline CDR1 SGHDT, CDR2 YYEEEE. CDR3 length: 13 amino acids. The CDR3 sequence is CASTRGKNEKLFF. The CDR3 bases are TGTGCCAGCACCCGGGGTAAAAATGAAAAACTGTTTTTT.

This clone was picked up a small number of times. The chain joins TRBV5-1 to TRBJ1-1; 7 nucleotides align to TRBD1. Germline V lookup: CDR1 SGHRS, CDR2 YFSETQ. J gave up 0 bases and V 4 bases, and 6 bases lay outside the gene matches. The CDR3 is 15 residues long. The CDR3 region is CASSHTTGLNTEAFF. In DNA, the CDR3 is TGCGCCAGCAGCCACACGACAGGGTTGAACACTGAAGCTTTCTTT.

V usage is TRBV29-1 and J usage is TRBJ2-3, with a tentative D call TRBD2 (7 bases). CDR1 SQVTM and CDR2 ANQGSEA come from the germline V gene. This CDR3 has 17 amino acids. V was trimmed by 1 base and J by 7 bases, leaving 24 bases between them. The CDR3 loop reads CSVEVPGAGVAPNTQYF. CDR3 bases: TGCAGCGTTGAAGTCCCGGGGGCGGGAGTAGCCCCAAATACGCAGTATTTT.

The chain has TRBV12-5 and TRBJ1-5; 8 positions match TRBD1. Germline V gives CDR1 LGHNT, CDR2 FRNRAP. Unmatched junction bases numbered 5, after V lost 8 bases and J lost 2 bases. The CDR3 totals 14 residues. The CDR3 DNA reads TGTGCTAGTACCCTGGACAGGGGCAATCAGCCCCAGCATTTT. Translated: CASTLDRGNQPQHF.

CDR3 DNA: TGTGCCAGCAGCATCAGGGGTTGGAACACTGAAGCTTTCTTT. It specifies CASSIRGWNTEAFF. The chain recombines TRBV11-1 with TRBJ1-1; perhaps TRBD1 as D (6 bases). The germline V gene has CDR1 SGHAT and CDR2 FQDESV (reference sequence). This CDR3 is 14 amino acids long. Trimming left V 5 bases short and J 1 base short, with 11 bases between.

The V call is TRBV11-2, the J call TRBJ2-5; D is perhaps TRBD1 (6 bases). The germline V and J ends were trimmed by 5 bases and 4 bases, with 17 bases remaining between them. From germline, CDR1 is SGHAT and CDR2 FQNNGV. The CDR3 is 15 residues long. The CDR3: CASSPNTGSGETQYF. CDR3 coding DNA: TGTGCCAGCAGCCCCAACACAGGGAGTGGAGAGACCCAGTACTTC.

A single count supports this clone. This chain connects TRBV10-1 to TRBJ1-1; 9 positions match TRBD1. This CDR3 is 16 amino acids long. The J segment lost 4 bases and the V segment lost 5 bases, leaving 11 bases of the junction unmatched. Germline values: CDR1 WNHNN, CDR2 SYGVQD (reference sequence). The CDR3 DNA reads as TGCGCCAGCAGTAAGGGGACAGGGACATCGGGCACTGAAGCTTTCTTT. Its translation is CASSKGTGTSGTEAFF.

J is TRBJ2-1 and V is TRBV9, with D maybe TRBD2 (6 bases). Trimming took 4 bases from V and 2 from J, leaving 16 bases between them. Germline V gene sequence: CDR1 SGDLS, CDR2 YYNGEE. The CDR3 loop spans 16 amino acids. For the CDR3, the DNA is TGTGCCAGCAGCCCCCTGGGAGCGGGCCCCTACAATGAGCAGTTCTTC. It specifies CASSPLGAGPYNEQFF.

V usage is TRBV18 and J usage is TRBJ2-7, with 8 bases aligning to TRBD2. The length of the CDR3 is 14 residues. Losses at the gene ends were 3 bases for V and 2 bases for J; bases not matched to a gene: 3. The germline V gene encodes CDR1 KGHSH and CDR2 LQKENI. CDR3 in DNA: TGTGCCAGCTCACCGCCAGCGGGAGCCTACGAGCAGTACTTC. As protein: CASSPPAGAYEQYF.

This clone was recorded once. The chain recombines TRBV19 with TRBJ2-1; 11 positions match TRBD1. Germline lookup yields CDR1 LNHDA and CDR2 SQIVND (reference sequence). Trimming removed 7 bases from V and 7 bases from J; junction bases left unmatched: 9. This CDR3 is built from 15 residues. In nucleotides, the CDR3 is TGTGCCAGTAATTATCTGGGACAGGGGGGGAATGAGCAGTTCTTC. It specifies CASNYLGQGGNEQFF. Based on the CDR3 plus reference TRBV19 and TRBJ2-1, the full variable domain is DGGITQSPKYLFRKEGQNVTLSCEQNLNHDAMYWYRQDPGQGLRLIYYSQIVNDFQKGDIAEGYSVSREKKESFPLTVTSAQKNPTAFYLCASNYLGQGGNEQFFGPGTRLTVL.

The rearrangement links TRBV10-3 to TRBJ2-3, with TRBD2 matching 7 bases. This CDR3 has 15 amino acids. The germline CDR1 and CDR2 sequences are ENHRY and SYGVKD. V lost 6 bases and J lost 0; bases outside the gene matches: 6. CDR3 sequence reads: CAIRGGRDSTDTQYF. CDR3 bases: TGTGCCATCAGGGGAGGGAGGGATAGCACAGATACGCAGTATTTT.

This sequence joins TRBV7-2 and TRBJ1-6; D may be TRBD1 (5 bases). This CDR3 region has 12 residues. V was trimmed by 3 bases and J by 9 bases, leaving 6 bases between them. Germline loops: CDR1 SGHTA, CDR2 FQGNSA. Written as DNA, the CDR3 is TGTGCCAGCAGCTTCCAGGGTTCACCCCTCCACTTT. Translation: CASSFQGSPLHF.